What follows describes a single T cell receptor (beta chain). This clone's antigen is unknown. The sample holds no much larger clone one base away, and base qualities are not on file. The data are from a study of T-cell reconstitution after alpha-beta-depleted transplantation in children (dated by TCRdb to the mid-2010s). About the study as a whole: Using TCR repertoire profiling, the study followed T-cell immune reconstitution in a quantitative way in children after TCRalphabeta/CD19-depleted allogeneic hematopoietic cell transplantation.

Library prep was done by PCR. TCRdb lists the instrument as Illumina HiSeq 2500. TCR libraries were prepared with molecular barcoding, using unique molecular identifiers to normalize TCRbeta repertoire quantification. Through fastp at Q25 and MiXCR, TCRdb rebuilt clones from the public reads, retaining in-frame beta chains. Rows with one shared CDR3 protein collapse into an entry with the most common genes and DNA. Within this sample are some 550,000 distinct CDR3 sequences, with around 17% of them counted one time only. 3.3% of the sample comes from the top ten. The germline V gene yields SNHLY for CDR1 and FYNNEI for CDR2. The CDR3 covers 15 residues, taking in both the cysteine and the phenylalanine. Only the CDR3 part of the read is kept: 45 bases, read in frame from the first base. V is cut by 5 bases and J by 0 bases, and the space between the germline ends is 13 bases.

Sequencing was performed on PBMCs from the stem cell graft donor, taken from the stem cell graft. The chain joins TRBV2 to TRBJ1-2, and TRBD1 may be the D gene, going by 5 matching bases. The TCR sequence derives from a human donor who donated a stem cell graft to a child with acute lymphoblastic leukemia. The base sequence is TGTGCCAGCAGTCAGACAGTGTCCGCTAACTATGGCTACACCTTC. It encodes CASSQTVSANYGYTF.